This T cell receptor (beta chain) emerged from a study of blood T cell repertoires in COVID-19. Authors' data handling: Nucleated cell counts were estimated from reference gene primer amplification. Repertoires were generated with immunoSEQ multiplex PCR, while TCRdb's copy carries only in-frame clones and drops some. For V, J and clone size, that table is used; D and trimming come from the DNA. Of fewer than 250,000 clones in the sample, around 76% were seen once. The sample taken for sequencing was PBMCs or T cells enriched from blood (not recorded which). This TCR came from a woman aged 45 to 65 with acute COVID-19.

In DNA form, the CDR3 reads TGCGCCAGCAGTGAGAGAGACGGGGGCACCGGGGAGCTGTTTTTT. Residues: CASSERDGGTGELFF. The chain links TRBV10-1 to TRBJ2-2, with a weak D call TRBD2 (6 bases). The CDR3 extends over 15 amino acids. Germline V gene lookup returns CDR1 WNHNN and CDR2 SYGVQD (reference sequence). V lost 2 bases and J 4 bases, leaving 11 bases between the germline ends.